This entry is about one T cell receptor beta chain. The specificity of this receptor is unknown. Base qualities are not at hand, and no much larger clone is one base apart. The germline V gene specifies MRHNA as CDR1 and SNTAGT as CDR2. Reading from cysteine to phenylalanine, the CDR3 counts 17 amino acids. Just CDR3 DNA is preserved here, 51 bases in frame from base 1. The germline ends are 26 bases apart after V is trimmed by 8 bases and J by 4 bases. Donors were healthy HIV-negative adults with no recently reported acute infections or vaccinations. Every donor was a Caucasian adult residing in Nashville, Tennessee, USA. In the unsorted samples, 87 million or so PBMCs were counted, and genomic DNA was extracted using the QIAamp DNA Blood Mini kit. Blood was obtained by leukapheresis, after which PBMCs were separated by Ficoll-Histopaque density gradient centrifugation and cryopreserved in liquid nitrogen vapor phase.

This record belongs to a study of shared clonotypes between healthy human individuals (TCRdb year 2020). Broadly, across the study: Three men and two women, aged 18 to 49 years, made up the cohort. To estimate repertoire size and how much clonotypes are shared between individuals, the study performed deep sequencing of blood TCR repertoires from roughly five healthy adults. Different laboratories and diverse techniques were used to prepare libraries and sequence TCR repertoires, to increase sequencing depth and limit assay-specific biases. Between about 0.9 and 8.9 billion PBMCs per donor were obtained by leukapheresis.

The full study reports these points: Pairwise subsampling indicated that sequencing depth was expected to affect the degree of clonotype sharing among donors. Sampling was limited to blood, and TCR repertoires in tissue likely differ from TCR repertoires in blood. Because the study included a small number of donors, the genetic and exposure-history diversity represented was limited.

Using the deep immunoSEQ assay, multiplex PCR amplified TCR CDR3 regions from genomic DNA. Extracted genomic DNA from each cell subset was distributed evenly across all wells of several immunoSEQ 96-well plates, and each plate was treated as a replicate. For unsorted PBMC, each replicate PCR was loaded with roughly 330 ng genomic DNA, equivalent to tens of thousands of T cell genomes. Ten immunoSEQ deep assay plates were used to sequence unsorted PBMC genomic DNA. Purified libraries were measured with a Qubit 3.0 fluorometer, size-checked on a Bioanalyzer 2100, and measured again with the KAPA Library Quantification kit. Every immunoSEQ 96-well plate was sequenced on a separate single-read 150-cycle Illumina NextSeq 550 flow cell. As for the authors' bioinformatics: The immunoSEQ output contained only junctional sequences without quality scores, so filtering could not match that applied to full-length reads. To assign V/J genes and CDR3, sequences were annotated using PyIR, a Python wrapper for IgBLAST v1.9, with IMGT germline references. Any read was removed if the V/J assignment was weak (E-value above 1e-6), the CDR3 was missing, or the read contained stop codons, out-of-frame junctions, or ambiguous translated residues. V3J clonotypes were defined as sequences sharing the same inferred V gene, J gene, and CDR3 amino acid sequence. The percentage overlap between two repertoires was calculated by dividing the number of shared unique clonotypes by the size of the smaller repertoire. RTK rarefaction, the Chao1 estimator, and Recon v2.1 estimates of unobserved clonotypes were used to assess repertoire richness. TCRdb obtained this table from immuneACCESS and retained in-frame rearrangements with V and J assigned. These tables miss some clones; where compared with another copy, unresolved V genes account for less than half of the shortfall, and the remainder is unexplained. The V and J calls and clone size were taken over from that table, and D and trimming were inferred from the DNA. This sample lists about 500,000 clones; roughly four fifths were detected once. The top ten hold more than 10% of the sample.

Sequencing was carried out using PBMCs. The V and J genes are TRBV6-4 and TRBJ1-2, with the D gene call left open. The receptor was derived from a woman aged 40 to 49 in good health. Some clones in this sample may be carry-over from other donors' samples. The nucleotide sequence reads TGTGCCAGCGGCCCGAACGAAACAGCCGCCCGGGGCTATGGCTACACCTTC. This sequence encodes CASGPNETAARGYGYTF.